This entry concerns a single TCR beta chain. As yet, its antigen is unknown. Researchers took RNA transcripts and amplified the TCR beta CDR3 regions from them. A set of HTBI primers served as the primers for a first-round RT-PCR of the TCR CDR3. TCRdb reanalysed the multiplex PCR reads using MiXCR and keeps one entry per CDR3 protein. This table has under 400,000 distinct CDR3 sequences, roughly 15% appearing once. Trimming took off 5 bases at V and 2 bases at J, with 12 bases between the two ends. Germline V gene lookup returns CDR1 DFQATT and CDR2 SNEGSKA (reference sequence). This CDR3 comprises 13 residues. Diagnoses used clinical symptoms, serum thyroxine and TRAb, thyroid ultrasound and orbital computed tomography. The entry originates in a study of T cells in Graves' hyperthyroidism and ophthalmopathy. Findings and caveats of the study: The majority of expanded thyroid clonotypes above 0.001 also appeared in blood. Before onset, by a median of about six months, the model predicted ophthalmopathy.

Sample: blood. The V and J genes are TRBV20-1 and TRBJ1-2; D is uncertain. This receptor was identified in a man between 25 and 39 years old with Graves' hyperthyroidism. The CDR3 loop reads CSAPEDGNYGYTF. The CDR3 nucleotides read TGCAGTGCTCCGGAGGACGGGAACTATGGCTACACCTTC.